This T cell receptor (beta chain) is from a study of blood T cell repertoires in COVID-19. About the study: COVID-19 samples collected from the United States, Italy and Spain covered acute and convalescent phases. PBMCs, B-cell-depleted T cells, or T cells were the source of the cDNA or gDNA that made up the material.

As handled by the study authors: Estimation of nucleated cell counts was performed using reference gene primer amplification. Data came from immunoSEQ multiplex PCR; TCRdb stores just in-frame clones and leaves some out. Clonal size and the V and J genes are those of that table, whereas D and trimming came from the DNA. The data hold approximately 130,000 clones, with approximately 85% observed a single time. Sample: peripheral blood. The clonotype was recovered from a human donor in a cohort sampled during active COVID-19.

The CDR3 protein is CASYTGGDGYTF. In nucleotides, the CDR3 is TGTGCCTCTTACACGGGGGGGGATGGCTACACCTTC. The chain combines TRBV12-3 or TRBV12-4 with TRBJ1-2, with D possibly matching TRBD1 (5 bases). V was cut by 11 bases and J by 6 bases, with 16 bases left in between. This CDR3 spans 12 amino acids.